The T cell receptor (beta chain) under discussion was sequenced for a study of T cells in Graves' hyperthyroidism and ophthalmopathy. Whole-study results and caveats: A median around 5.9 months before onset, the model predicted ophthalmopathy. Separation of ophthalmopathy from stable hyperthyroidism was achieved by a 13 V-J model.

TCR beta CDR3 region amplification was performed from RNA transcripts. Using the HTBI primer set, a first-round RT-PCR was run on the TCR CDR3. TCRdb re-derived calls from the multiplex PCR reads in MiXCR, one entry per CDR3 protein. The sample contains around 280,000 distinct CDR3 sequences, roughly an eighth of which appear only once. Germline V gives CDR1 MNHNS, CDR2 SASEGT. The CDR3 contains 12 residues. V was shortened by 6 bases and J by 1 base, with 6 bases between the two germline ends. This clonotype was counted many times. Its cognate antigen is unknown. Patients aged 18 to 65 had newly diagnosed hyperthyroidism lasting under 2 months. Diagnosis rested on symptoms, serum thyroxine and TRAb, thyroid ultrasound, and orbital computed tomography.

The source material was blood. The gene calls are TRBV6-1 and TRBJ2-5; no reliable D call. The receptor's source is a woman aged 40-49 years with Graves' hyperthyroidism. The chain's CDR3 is CASRSAQETQYF. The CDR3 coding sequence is TGTGCCAGCAGAAGCGCCCAAGAGACCCAGTACTTC.